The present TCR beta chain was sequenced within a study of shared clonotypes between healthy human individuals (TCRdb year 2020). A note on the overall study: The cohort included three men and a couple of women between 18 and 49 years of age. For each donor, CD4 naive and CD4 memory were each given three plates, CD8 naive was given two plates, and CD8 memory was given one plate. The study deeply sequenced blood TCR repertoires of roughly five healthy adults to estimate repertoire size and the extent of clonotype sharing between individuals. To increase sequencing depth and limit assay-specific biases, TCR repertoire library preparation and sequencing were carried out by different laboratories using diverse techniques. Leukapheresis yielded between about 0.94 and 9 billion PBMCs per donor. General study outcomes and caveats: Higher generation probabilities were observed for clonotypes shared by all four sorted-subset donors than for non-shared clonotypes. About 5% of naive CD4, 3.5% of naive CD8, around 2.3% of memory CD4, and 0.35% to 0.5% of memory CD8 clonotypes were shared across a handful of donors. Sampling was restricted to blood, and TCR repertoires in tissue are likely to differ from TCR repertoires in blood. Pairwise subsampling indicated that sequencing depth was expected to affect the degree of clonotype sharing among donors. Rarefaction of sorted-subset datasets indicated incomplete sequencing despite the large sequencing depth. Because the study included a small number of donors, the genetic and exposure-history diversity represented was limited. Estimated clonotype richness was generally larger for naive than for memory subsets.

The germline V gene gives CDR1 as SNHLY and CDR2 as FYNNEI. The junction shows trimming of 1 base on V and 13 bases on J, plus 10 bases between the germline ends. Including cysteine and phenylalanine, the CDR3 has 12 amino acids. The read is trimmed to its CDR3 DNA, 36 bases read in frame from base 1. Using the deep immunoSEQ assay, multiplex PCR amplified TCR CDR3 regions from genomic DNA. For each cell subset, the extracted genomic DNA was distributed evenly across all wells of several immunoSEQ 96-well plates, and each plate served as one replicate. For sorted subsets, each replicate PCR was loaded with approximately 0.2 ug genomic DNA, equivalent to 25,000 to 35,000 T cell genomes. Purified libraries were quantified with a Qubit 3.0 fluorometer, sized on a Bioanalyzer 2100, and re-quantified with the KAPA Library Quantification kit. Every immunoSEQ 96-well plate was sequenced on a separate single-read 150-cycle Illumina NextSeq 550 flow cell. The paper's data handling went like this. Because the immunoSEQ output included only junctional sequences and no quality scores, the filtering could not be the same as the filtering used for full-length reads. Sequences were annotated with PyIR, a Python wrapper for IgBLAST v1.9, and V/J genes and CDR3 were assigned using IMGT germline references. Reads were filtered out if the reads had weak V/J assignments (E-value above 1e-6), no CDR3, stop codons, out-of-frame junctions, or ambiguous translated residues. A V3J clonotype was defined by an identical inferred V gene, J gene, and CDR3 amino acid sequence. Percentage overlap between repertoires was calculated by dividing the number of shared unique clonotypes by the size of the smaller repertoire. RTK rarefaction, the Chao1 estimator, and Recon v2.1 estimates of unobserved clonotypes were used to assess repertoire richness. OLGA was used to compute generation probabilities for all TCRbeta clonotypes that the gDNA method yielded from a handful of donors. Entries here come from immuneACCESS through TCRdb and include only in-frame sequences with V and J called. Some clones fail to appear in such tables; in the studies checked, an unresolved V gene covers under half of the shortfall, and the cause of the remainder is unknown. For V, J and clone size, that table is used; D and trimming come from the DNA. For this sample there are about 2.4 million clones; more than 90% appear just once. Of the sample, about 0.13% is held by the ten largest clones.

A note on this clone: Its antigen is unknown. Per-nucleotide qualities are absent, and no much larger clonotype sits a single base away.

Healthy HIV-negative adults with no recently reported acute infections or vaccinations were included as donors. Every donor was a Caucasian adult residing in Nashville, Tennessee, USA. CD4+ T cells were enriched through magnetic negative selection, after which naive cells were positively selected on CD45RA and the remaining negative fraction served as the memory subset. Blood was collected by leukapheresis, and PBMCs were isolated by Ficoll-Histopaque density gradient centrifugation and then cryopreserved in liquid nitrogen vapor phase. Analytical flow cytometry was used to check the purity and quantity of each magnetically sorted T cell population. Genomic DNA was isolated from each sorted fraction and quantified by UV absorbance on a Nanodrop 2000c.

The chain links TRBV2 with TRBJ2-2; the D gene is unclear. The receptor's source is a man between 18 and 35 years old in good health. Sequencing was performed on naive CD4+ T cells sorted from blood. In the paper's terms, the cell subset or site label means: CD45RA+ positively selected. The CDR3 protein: CASSEDLGWLFF. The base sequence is TGTGCCAGCAGTGAAGATCTCGGGTGGCTGTTTTTT.